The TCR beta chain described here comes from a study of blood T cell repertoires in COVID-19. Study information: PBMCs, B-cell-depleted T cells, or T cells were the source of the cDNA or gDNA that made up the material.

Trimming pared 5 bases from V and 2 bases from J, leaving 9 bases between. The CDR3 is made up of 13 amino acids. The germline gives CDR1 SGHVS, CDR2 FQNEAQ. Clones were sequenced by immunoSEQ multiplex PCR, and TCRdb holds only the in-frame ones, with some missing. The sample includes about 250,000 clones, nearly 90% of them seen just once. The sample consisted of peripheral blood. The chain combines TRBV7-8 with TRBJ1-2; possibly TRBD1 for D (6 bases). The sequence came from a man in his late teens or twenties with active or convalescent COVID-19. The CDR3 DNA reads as TGTGCCAGCAGCCCCCAGGGGAACTATGGCTACACCTTC. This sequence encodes CASSPQGNYGYTF.